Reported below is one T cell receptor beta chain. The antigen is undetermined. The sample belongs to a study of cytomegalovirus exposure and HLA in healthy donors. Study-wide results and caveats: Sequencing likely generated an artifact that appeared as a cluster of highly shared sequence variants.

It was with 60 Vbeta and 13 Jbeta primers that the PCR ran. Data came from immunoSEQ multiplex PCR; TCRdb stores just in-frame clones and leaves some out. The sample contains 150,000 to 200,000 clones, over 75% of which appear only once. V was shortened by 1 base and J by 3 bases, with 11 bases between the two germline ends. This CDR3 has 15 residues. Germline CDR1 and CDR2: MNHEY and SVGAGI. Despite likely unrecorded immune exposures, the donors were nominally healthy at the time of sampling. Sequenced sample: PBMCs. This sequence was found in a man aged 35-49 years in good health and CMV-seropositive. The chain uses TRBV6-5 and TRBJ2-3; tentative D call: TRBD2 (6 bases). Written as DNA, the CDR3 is TGTGCCAGCAGTTACTGGGGGGTAGGGACAGATACGCAGTATTTT. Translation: CASSYWGVGTDTQYF.